A selection of T cell receptor beta chains follows, all from one sample in a study of T cell responses to AZD1222 COVID-19 vaccine. Assay used: immunoSEQ multiplex PCR; TCRdb lists only in-frame clones, some missing. The sample has 150,000 to 200,000 clones; approximately 92% are singletons. The source was peripheral blood, collected on day 0 of AZD1222 vaccination. These receptors all come from an adult in good health. CDR3s include the opening cysteine and the closing phenylalanine or tryptophan. Each record gives: D gene, V gene, J gene, clone size, CDR3 DNA, CDR3 protein. D genes are given only for firm matches. The size entry is marked missing in some rows and otherwise reads once, few, many or a size class.

d_call: TRBD1; v_call: TRBV7-8; j_call: TRBJ1-5; clone_size: .; cdr3_nt: TGTGCCAGCAGCTCCCTGGGACAGGGGAATCAGCCCCAGCATTTT; cdr3_aa: CASSSLGQGNQPQHF
d_call: TRBD1; v_call: TRBV10-3; j_call: TRBJ1-5; clone_size: .; cdr3_nt: TGTGCCATCAGTGGGGGACAGGGCGAGGGGCCCCAGCATTTT; cdr3_aa: CAISGGQGEGPQHF
d_call: .; v_call: TRBV7-9; j_call: TRBJ1-2; clone_size: .; cdr3_nt: TGTGCCAGCAGCTTAGGACCGGGGGCCGGAGGGGGAGGCTACACCTTC; cdr3_aa: CASSLGPGAGGGGYTF
d_call: .; v_call: TRBV30; j_call: TRBJ1-5; clone_size: .; cdr3_nt: TGTGCCTGGAGTGGTATAGGGGTCGATCAGCCCCAGCATTTT; cdr3_aa: CAWSGIGVDQPQHF
d_call: TRBD1; v_call: TRBV12-5; j_call: TRBJ1-2; clone_size: .; cdr3_nt: TGTGCTAGTGGTTTGGCCCCAGGGGGGCTGAATGGCTACACCTTC; cdr3_aa: CASGLAPGGLNGYTF
d_call: .; v_call: TRBV27; j_call: TRBJ2-7; clone_size: .; cdr3_nt: TGTGCCAGCAGGGAGGGTCCCAACGAGCAGTACTTC; cdr3_aa: CASREGPNEQYF
d_call: TRBD2; v_call: TRBV11-2; j_call: TRBJ2-7; clone_size: once; cdr3_nt: TGTGCCAGCAGCGAAGTAGCGGGGGGGCCGTCATACGAGCAGTACTTC; cdr3_aa: CASSEVAGGPSYEQYF
d_call: .; v_call: TRBV12-3/TRBV12-4; j_call: TRBJ2-6; clone_size: .; cdr3_nt: TGTGCCACCGGGACGGAAGGGGCCAACGTCCTGACTTTC; cdr3_aa: CATGTEGANVLTF
d_call: .; v_call: TRBV19; j_call: TRBJ2-7; clone_size: once; cdr3_nt: TGTGCCAGTAAACGACGGCAAGACTACGAGCAGTACTTC; cdr3_aa: CASKRRQDYEQYF
d_call: .; v_call: TRBV6-5; j_call: TRBJ1-2; clone_size: .; cdr3_nt: TGTGCCAGCAGTTATGAGGGGAGAGCTAACTATGGCTACACCTTC; cdr3_aa: CASSYEGRANYGYTF
d_call: TRBD1; v_call: TRBV5-8; j_call: TRBJ2-3; clone_size: .; cdr3_nt: TGTGCCAGCAGCTGGACGAGACAGGGGGGGGACCCAGATACGCAGTATTTT; cdr3_aa: CASSWTRQGGDPDTQYF
d_call: .; v_call: TRBV6-2/TRBV6-3; j_call: TRBJ1-6; clone_size: .; cdr3_nt: TGTGCCAGCAGTCGAGACAGCTATAATTCACCCCTCCACTTT; cdr3_aa: CASSRDSYNSPLHF
d_call: .; v_call: TRBV7-3; j_call: TRBJ1-4; clone_size: once; cdr3_nt: TGTGCCAGCGCCCGCTTTTCCGCAACTAATGAAAAACTGTTTTTT; cdr3_aa: CASARFSATNEKLFF
d_call: .; v_call: TRBV6-4; j_call: TRBJ1-2; clone_size: once; cdr3_nt: TGTGCCAGCAGTACAGGGAATGACTATGGCTACACCTTC; cdr3_aa: CASSTGNDYGYTF
d_call: .; v_call: TRBV19; j_call: TRBJ1-1; clone_size: .; cdr3_nt: TGTGCCAGTACCCGGGGCGCGGGCACTGAAGCTTTCTTT; cdr3_aa: CASTRGAGTEAFF
d_call: .; v_call: TRBV30; j_call: TRBJ1-2; clone_size: .; cdr3_nt: TGTGCCTGGAGCGACCCGGGTATCTATGGCTACACCTTC; cdr3_aa: CAWSDPGIYGYTF
d_call: .; v_call: TRBV2; j_call: TRBJ1-1; clone_size: few; cdr3_nt: TGTGCCAGCAGTGCGGACAGTAACACTGAAGCTTTCTTT; cdr3_aa: CASSADSNTEAFF
d_call: TRBD2; v_call: TRBV5-1; j_call: TRBJ2-1; clone_size: .; cdr3_nt: TGCGCCAGCAGCTTGGGAGTCTCCGGGGGGGCCGTCAATGAGCAGTTCTTC; cdr3_aa: CASSLGVSGGAVNEQFF
d_call: TRBD1; v_call: TRBV7-8; j_call: TRBJ1-6; clone_size: .; cdr3_nt: TGTGCCAGCAGATACGAGACAGGGGATAATTCACCCCTCCACTTT; cdr3_aa: CASRYETGDNSPLHF
d_call: .; v_call: TRBV5-1; j_call: TRBJ2-3; clone_size: .; cdr3_nt: TGCGCCAGCAGCTCTCATCAGGCTTTCACAGATACGCAGTATTTT; cdr3_aa: CASSSHQAFTDTQYF
d_call: .; v_call: TRBV3-1/TRBV3-2; j_call: TRBJ1-6; clone_size: .; cdr3_nt: TGTGCCAGCAGCCCCAATAGGGATTCACCCCTCCACTTT; cdr3_aa: CASSPNRDSPLHF
d_call: TRBD1; v_call: TRBV6-6; j_call: TRBJ1-5; clone_size: .; cdr3_nt: TGTGCCAGCAGTAAGGACAGGGGGCGGGATCAGCCCCAGCATTTT; cdr3_aa: CASSKDRGRDQPQHF
d_call: .; v_call: TRBV12-3/TRBV12-4; j_call: TRBJ1-1; clone_size: once; cdr3_nt: TGTGCCAGCAGTTTAGTAGGGATCACTGAAGCTTTCTTT; cdr3_aa: CASSLVGITEAFF
d_call: TRBD1; v_call: TRBV7-2; j_call: TRBJ1-3; clone_size: once; cdr3_nt: TGTGCCAGCAGCCCGGGACAGTTAATTTACTCTGGAAACACCATATATTTT; cdr3_aa: CASSPGQLIYSGNTIYF
d_call: .; v_call: TRBV6-5; j_call: TRBJ1-5; clone_size: .; cdr3_nt: TGTGCCAGCAGTTACAGCGTCGATAGCAATCAGCCCCAGCATTTT; cdr3_aa: CASSYSVDSNQPQHF
d_call: .; v_call: TRBV6-5; j_call: TRBJ1-5; clone_size: .; cdr3_nt: TGTGCCAGCAGCAATTCTTGGGGCTTCAATCAGCCCCAGCATTTT; cdr3_aa: CASSNSWGFNQPQHF
d_call: TRBD1; v_call: TRBV27; j_call: TRBJ2-1; clone_size: .; cdr3_nt: TGTGCCAGCAGTAGTGACAGGGCTTCCTACAATGAGCAGTTCTTC; cdr3_aa: CASSSDRASYNEQFF
d_call: .; v_call: TRBV7-6; j_call: TRBJ2-1; clone_size: few; cdr3_nt: TGTGCCAGCAGCTTAGTTCCGGGTGAGCAGTTCTTC; cdr3_aa: CASSLVPGEQFF
d_call: .; v_call: TRBV6-2/TRBV6-3; j_call: TRBJ1-5; clone_size: .; cdr3_nt: TGTGCCAGCAGCTATATGACAAGGGGGGAGCCCCAGCATTTT; cdr3_aa: CASSYMTRGEPQHF
d_call: .; v_call: TRBV7-2; j_call: TRBJ1-1; clone_size: .; cdr3_nt: TGTGCCAGCAGCTTAAACCTATTATCGAACACTGAAGCTTTCTTT; cdr3_aa: CASSLNLLSNTEAFF
d_call: TRBD1; v_call: TRBV10-3; j_call: TRBJ1-4; clone_size: .; cdr3_nt: TGTGCCATCAGCGCCTCAGCCGGGACAGATAATGAAAAACTGTTTTTT; cdr3_aa: CAISASAGTDNEKLFF
d_call: .; v_call: TRBV19; j_call: TRBJ1-1; clone_size: .; cdr3_nt: TGTGCCAGTAGTATTATCGGGGAGGGGAACACTGAAGCTTTCTTT; cdr3_aa: CASSIIGEGNTEAFF
d_call: .; v_call: TRBV6-1; j_call: TRBJ2-7; clone_size: once; cdr3_nt: TGTGCCAGCAGCGAATCGAGGGGGGCGGTGAGAACCTACGAGCAGTACTTC; cdr3_aa: CASSESRGAVRTYEQYF
d_call: .; v_call: TRBV6-4; j_call: TRBJ2-1; clone_size: few; cdr3_nt: TGTGCCAGCAGTGTTGCCCCCGCCGGGGAGCAGTTCTTC; cdr3_aa: CASSVAPAGEQFF
d_call: TRBD1; v_call: TRBV7-8; j_call: TRBJ2-7; clone_size: once; cdr3_nt: TGTGCCAGCAGCCGGACCGCAGACAGGGGCTACGAGCAGTACTTC; cdr3_aa: CASSRTADRGYEQYF
d_call: .; v_call: TRBV12-5; j_call: TRBJ2-7; clone_size: .; cdr3_nt: TGTGCTAGTGGTTCAGGGGCCGAGCAGTACTTC; cdr3_aa: CASGSGAEQYF
d_call: .; v_call: TRBV3-1/TRBV3-2; j_call: TRBJ2-3; clone_size: .; cdr3_nt: TGTGCCAGCAGCCTACAAGGACCTACAGATACGCAGTATTTT; cdr3_aa: CASSLQGPTDTQYF
d_call: TRBD1; v_call: TRBV27; j_call: TRBJ1-6; clone_size: .; cdr3_nt: TGTGCCAGCAAGGGGGGACAGACGAATAATTCACCCCTCCACTTT; cdr3_aa: CASKGGQTNNSPLHF
d_call: TRBD1; v_call: TRBV19; j_call: TRBJ2-7; clone_size: once; cdr3_nt: TGTGCCAGTAGTCCGGGACAGGGGCCGTACGAGCAGTACTTC; cdr3_aa: CASSPGQGPYEQYF
d_call: .; v_call: TRBV6-2/TRBV6-3; j_call: TRBJ1-5; clone_size: .; cdr3_nt: TGTGCCAGCAGTGGGGAGCGACAGCCCCAGCATTTT; cdr3_aa: CASSGERQPQHF
d_call: .; v_call: TRBV29-1; j_call: TRBJ1-4; clone_size: once; cdr3_nt: TGCAGCGTTGAGACGGCCCTTGGGAAACTGTTTTTT; cdr3_aa: CSVETALGKLFF